This TCR beta chain was sequenced during a study of cytomegalovirus exposure and HLA in healthy donors. The overall study: Of several hundred genotyped donors, roughly 80% grouped in the Caucasian-associated ancestry cluster. Findings and caveats of the study: In a later analysis, CMV-associated beta chains were mostly HLA-associated, it appeared.

PCR was performed using 60 Vbeta and 13 Jbeta primers. Authors' methods: The authors later counted about 80 million unique TCR beta chains, around 9.9 million of them shared. Sequencing used immunoSEQ multiplex PCR; TCRdb keeps in-frame clones, though not all of them. That table is the source of V, J and clone size, and D and trimming were worked out from the DNA. The profile covers about 82,000 clones, with 10% appearing a single time and approximately 24% taken by the ten largest. Notes on this clone: Its antigen remains unknown.

The V end lost 8 bases, the J end lost 2 bases, and 10 bases lay between the germline ends. CDR3 length: 13 residues. Germline loops: CDR1 MNHEY, CDR2 SMNVEV (reference sequence). The chain is built from TRBV27 and TRBJ2-1; TRBD1 is a possible D gene (5 bases). What was sequenced was PBMCs. This clonotype was obtained from a man in his 60s in good health and CMV-seropositive. The CDR3 sequence is CASQSTAYNEQFF. CDR3 DNA sequence: TGTGCCAGCCAGTCGACAGCCTACAATGAGCAGTTCTTC.